Reported below is one T cell receptor (beta chain). Per the original data handling: From reference gene primer amplification, estimates of nucleated cell counts were derived. Sequencing used immunoSEQ multiplex PCR; TCRdb keeps in-frame clones, though not all of them. The DNA was the basis for D and trimming; V, J and clone size are from that table. Of some 400,000 clones in the sample, around 87% were seen once. This sample is part of a study of blood T cell repertoires in COVID-19. Turning to the study itself: COVID-19 samples from acute and convalescent phases originated in the United States, Italy and Spain. PBMCs, B-cell-depleted T cells, or T cells provided the cDNA or gDNA that made up the material.

Patients of the Seattle cohort, enrolled during active infection, were followed longitudinally. The CDR3 length is 14 residues. Looked up from germline, CDR1 is LGHDT and CDR2 is YNNKEL (reference sequence). V lost 4 bases to trimming and J lost 1 base; unmatched junction nucleotides: 4. The chain combines TRBV3-1 (or the pseudogene TRBV3-2) with TRBJ2-7; 7 nucleotides align to TRBD1. The sample consisted of peripheral blood. This clonotype was obtained from a woman aged 25 to 45 with COVID-19, enrolled during active disease. CDR3 nucleotides: TGTGCCAGCAGCCTCAGGGGACAGTCCTACGAGCAGTACTTC. Amino acid sequence: CASSLRGQSYEQYF.